The present T cell receptor beta chain was sequenced within a study of cytomegalovirus exposure and HLA in healthy donors listed by TCRdb under 2017. Study-wide context: In an earlier analysis of 550 to 750 of the donors, 276 Gb of sequence data and 90 million to 120 million unique TCR beta sequences from some 170 million T cells were reported. Around 320 gigabases of sequencing data and roughly 90 million unique TCR sequences were included in an early release covering roughly 600 HLA-typed donors. Among the roughly 430 genotyped donors, around 81% belonged to the genetic ancestry cluster associated with self-reported Caucasian donors. The aim of the study was to test whether cataloging public T cell receptors could identify signatures of past pathogen exposure. The study profiled the T cell repertoires of around 700 subjects by immunosequencing and related them to cytomegalovirus serostatus. Along with the roughly 670-subject first cohort, a separate validation cohort of around 120 different subjects was used. The study combined high-throughput TCR immunosequencing, statistical association of individual TCRs with disease status, and machine learning to predict cytomegalovirus infection status. A later analysis re-examined previously published TCR beta repertoires from roughly 720 donors and added high-resolution HLA genotyping to investigate patterns of TCR occurrence. Rather than using new phenotypic data, the later analysis identified candidate immune exposures from TCR beta sequences and from how often those sequences occurred across donors. An earlier analysis of 500 to 750 of the donors applied high-throughput TCR beta sequencing to assess whether each TCR beta V gene segment acted as functional or pseudogenic. Donor age, sex, ethnicity and CMV serostatus were collected together with the repertoire data. In a later genetic analysis, genome-wide SNP genotypes for about three fifths of the roughly 670 donors were used, and that subset was treated as a discovery cohort. Every discovery cohort repertoire had been produced on one sequencing platform. Class I and class II HLA loci were covered by the typing at four-digit resolution. The number of typed donors differed by locus: about 620-630 for A, B, C, DRB1 and DQB1; roughly 510 for DQA1; 606 for DPA1; and some 450 for DPB1. Four to six DR-DQ haplotypes were handled as single units for association and clustering, since linkage in the cohort was strong. Across some 400 genotyped donors of the cohort, an average of approximately 240,000 unique TCR beta nucleotide sequences per donor were sequenced, and around 20% of those sequences were non-productive. The paper as a whole reports these results and caveats: The presence/absence analyses assumed that sequencing depth was roughly uniform across donors, and that assumption may not be true. A cluster of highly shared sequence variants was judged likely to represent a technical artifact of the sequencing pipeline. CMV serostatus was the only immune exposure information available for the cohort. According to a later analysis, most CMV-associated TCR beta chains appeared to be HLA-restricted, and the HLA associations seemed to be driven largely by CMV exposure. Across donors, most TCR sequences were observed very rarely, whereas some public TCRs were present in many individuals. Some IMGT-functional V segments, including TRBV6-2 and TRBV6-3, could not be distinguished by the 87-base-pair reads and were therefore excluded. The classifier was reported to diagnose cytomegalovirus status with high specificity and sensitivity in both the original and validation cohorts. A later genetic analysis reported fewer N-insertions in productive TCRs among donors in an Asian-associated ancestry cluster than the roughly 700-donor mean. Several of the top co-occurrence clusters appeared to be linked to parvovirus B19, influenza, CMV and Epstein-Barr virus, according to a later analysis. A further reported finding was that TCR beta sequences accurately predicted the HLA-A and HLA-B alleles for most subjects in the first cohort. In vitro tests confirmed that three of the cytomegalovirus-associated TCR beta chains recognize cytomegalovirus antigens. The authors suggested that the approach could potentially be generalized to other disease states and immunological phenotypes. In a later genetic analysis, a missense DCLRE1C variant was associated with V-gene and J-gene trimming of TCR beta chains, and the association was replicated in an independent cohort. In a later analysis, HLA-associated TCR beta chains were found to be more clonally expanded and to have lower generation probabilities than equally common non-associated chains. In a later analysis, TCR association rates were found to vary across HLA loci, with the most associated TCRs seen for DRB1 alleles and the fewest for HLA-C alleles. In an earlier analysis of some 640 of the donors, most TCR beta V segments were observed in productive rearrangements about 87% or about 30% of the time, broadly matching IMGT annotations. Because counts were too low, around 18 rarely observed V segments, including chromosome 9 orphons, were left out of the earlier analysis of 500 to 750 of the donors. Correlated functional status among segregating V segments might be attributable to linkage disequilibrium, but an unknown experimental factor could not be ruled out. At a false discovery rate of 0.05, a later analysis linked 15,000 to 20,000 TCR beta sequences to specific HLA alleles. Assigning TCR associations to individual alleles was difficult when HLA alleles, especially DR and DQ, strongly co-occurred. In the study, approximately 160 TCR beta chains were listed as associated with cytomegalovirus. Only TCR beta chains were sequenced in this cohort, and the absence of alpha or paired-chain data limited detectable features. Because HLA typing was missing for some donors at each locus, association tests included only the typed subset.

Receptors were amplified or captured by the immunoSEQ multiplex PCR assay. For the multiplex PCR, a mixture combining 60 forward primers for TCR Vbeta segments and 13 reverse primers for TCR Jbeta segments was used. The CDR3 region of rearranged TCR beta genes was amplified from genomic DNA with a multiplex PCR assay. On the Illumina HiSeq System, the amplified TCR beta libraries were sequenced as 87-base-pair reads. As for the original processing: Across the 600 to 700 repertoires, a later analysis counted some 81 million unique TCR beta chains, roughly 11 million of which were shared by at least two donors. To remove PCR and sequencing errors, raw reads were error-corrected and collapsed into unique sequences using a nearest-neighbor algorithm that merged closely related sequences. To assign V, D and J gene segments, CDR3 sequences were aligned to IMGT reference sequences. For a sequence to be retained, a match of at least six nucleotides was required to both a V gene segment and a J gene segment. Rearrangements were classified as productive when the CDR3 lacked stop codons and remained in frame with V and J, and all other rearrangements were classified as non-productive. CDR3 was defined according to IMGT convention as the region running from the second conserved V-encoded cysteine to the conserved J-encoded phenylalanine. In an earlier analysis of approximately 590 of the donors, sequences lacking an unambiguous match to a single V gene segment were excluded. An earlier analysis of 587 of the donors classified V segments as functional when productive rearrangements were above 56.7% and as segregating when the standard deviation between donors was above 5%. A statistical classification framework was developed to diagnose cytomegalovirus status using the catalog of TCR beta chain sequences. In a later analysis, V and J genes were assigned by comparing TCR nucleotide sequences against IMGT/GENE-DB human TR gene sequences. The TCRdist pipeline was used in a later analysis to assign CDR3 sequences and most-parsimonious VDJ recombination scenarios. In a later analysis, each TCR beta chain was defined by its CDR3 amino acid sequence together with its V-gene family, and reads without a unique V-gene family were excluded. In a later analysis, around 600 highly shared, low-generation-probability nucleotide sequences were removed to address suspected cross-contamination and a sequencing artifact. For each public chain, a later analysis derived a clonal expansion index from normalized ranks of inferred template counts within each repertoire. Generation probabilities in a later analysis came from a VDJ recombination model fitted to out-of-frame rearrangements, and those results were checked against IGoR. In a later analysis, hypergeometric tests were used to score TCR-TCR, TCR-HLA and TCR-CMV co-occurrence, with a repertoire-size bias correction applied to TCR pairs. False discovery rates were estimated in a later analysis by permuting HLA or CMV assignments 20 times. A later analysis grouped co-occurring TCRs with DBSCAN, adding TCRdist sequence similarity when clustering within HLA-allele-positive subsets. For co-occurrence clustering, repertoires with fewer than 30,000 or more than 120,000 public chains were excluded, along with about five repertoires with anomalous nucleotide sharing. Drawn from immuneACCESS, this table holds only the in-frame rearrangements with V and J called that TCRdb kept. Clones are partly lost; checked studies trace under half to an unresolved V gene and leave the rest unexplained. That table supplies the V and J calls and clone size; D and trimming were determined from the DNA. Across this sample there are just over 150,000 clones, with 82% seen only once. Jointly, the top ten make up under 8% of the sample.

Turning to this clone: Its antigen has not been determined. Per-nucleotide qualities are absent, and no much larger clonotype sits a single base away.

The cohort consisted of some 730 healthy bone marrow donors. All cohort members were sampled while nominally healthy, although unrecorded immune exposures were likely present. The donor tested CMV seropositive, placing the donor among the roughly 270 seropositive members of the cohort. A peripheral blood sample was collected from each donor, and TCR beta sequencing was performed on peripheral blood mononuclear cells. Genomic DNA was extracted from the blood cell samples with the Qiagen DNeasy Blood Extraction Kit. According to the germline V gene, CDR1 reads SGHTA and CDR2 reads FQGNSA. Trimming at the junction amounts to 5 bases on V and 7 bases on J, and the germline ends lie 12 bases apart. Including the terminal cysteine and phenylalanine, the CDR3 comprises 12 residues. The sequence is cut down to CDR3 DNA, 36 bases in frame from base 1.

The sequenced sample was PBMCs. The sequence is built from TRBV7-2 and TRBJ2-7; the D segment cannot be called with confidence. This TCR was sampled from a woman in her forties or fifties in good health and CMV-seropositive. The nucleotide sequence is TGTGCCAGCAGCCCCCGGTCGTGGGAGCAGTACTTC. It translates to CASSPRSWEQYF.